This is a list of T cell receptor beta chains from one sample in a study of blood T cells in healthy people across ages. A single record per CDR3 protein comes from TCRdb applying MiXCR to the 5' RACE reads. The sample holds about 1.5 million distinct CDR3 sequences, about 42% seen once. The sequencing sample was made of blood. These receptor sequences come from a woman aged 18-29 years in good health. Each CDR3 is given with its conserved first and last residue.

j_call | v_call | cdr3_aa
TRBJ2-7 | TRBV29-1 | CSVGSLAGNEQYF
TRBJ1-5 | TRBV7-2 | CASSSGRGGNQPQHF
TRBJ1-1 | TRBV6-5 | CASSWGLPANTEAFF
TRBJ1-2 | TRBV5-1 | CASSLFYRGYGYTF
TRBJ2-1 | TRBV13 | CASSSPWGDEQFF
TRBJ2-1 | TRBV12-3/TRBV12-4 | CASSFGGIGYNEQFF
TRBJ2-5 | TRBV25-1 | CASSVKGENQYF
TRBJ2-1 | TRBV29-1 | CSVEDRGRYNEQFF
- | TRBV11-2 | CASRADNKTIQYF
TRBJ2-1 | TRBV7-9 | CASSLLGQGPNNEQFF
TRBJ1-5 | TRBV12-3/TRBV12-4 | CASSATRDRHFNQPQHF
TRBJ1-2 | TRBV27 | CASSLTRGMVNGYTF
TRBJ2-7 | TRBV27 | CASSFSGAYEQYF
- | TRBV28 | CASEPPGTGKAYEQYF
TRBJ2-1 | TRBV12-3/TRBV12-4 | CASSPSPRETQFF
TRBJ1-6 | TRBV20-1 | CSANRDKRNNSPLHF
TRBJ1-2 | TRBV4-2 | CASSETDRDGYTF
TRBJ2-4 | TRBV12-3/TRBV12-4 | CASSPGVLTKNIQYF
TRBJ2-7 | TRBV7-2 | CASSLGLLNYEQYF
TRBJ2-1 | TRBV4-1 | CASSQEGLGAGTYNEQFF
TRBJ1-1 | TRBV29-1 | CSVERRGNTEAFF
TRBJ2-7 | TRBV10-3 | CAISSSGTSYEQYF
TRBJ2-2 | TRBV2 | CASSDLRGTGELFF
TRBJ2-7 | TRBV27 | CASSLRGNGYEQYF
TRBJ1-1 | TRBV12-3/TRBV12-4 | CASSPRAGNTEAFF
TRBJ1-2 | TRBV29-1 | CSVGQVSNYGYTF
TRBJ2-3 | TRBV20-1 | CSGRRPKYSTDTQYF
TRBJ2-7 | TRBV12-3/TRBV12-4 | CASSRIGGAYEQYF
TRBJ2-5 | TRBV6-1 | CASSGVGTGGTQETQYF
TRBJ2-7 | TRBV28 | CASSLYRTSGVYEQYF
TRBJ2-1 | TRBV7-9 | CASSGPTGFGEQFF
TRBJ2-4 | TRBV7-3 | CASSLGLGLNNIQYF
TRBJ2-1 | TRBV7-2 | CASSSRREKQFF
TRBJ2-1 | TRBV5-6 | CASSQPGLAGGETQFF
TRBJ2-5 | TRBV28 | CASSLGRGVRETQYF
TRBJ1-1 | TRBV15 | CATSRDAVLGAFF
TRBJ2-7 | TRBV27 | CASSFGGGSSYEQYF
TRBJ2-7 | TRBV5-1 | CASSLGLAGVYSYEQYF
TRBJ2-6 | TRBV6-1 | CASLVRTGASAGANVLTF
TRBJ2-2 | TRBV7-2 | CASSLWGQGAVGELFF
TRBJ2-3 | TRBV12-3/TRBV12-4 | CASSLACGGGRTDTQYF
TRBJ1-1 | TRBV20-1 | CSARDLRGRNTEAFF
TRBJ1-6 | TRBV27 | CASRGGGHLEDIQPPCSYNSPLHF
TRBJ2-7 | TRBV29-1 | CSVEEARAAQTYEQYF
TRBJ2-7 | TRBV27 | CASSLRSRSSYEQYF
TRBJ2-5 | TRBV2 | CASSEAWGQETQYF
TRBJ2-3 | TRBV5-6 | CASSLRLGGSDTQYF